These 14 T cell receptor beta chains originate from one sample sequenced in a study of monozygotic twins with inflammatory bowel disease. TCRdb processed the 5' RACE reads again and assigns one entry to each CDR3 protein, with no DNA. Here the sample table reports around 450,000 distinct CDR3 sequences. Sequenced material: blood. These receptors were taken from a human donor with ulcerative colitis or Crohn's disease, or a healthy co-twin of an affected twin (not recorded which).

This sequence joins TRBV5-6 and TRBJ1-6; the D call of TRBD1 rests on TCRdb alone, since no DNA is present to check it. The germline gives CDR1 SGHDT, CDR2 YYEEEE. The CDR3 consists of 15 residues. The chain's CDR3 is CASSSPGQLVSPLHF.

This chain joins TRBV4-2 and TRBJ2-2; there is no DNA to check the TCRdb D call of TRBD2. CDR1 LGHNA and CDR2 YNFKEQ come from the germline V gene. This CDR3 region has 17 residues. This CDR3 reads CASSQLAGGPDTGELFF.

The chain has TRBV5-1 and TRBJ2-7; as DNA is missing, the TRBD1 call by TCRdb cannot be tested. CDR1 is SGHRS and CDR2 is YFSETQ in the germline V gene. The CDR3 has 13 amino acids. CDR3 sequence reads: CASSLTGKDEQYF. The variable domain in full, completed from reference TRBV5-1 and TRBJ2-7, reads KAGVTQTPRYLIKTRGQQVTLSCSPISGHRSVSWYQQTPGQGLQFLFEYFSETQRNKGNFPGRFSGRQFSNSRSEMNVSTLELGDSALYLCASSLTGKDEQYFGPGTRLTVT.

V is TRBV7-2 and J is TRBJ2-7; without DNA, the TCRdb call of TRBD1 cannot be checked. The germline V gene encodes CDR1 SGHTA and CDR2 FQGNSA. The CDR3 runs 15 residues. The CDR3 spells CASSPRDTRSYEQYF.

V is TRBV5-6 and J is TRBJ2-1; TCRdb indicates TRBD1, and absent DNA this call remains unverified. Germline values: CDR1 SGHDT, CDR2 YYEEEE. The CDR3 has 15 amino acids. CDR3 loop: CASSLLTGGYNEQFF.

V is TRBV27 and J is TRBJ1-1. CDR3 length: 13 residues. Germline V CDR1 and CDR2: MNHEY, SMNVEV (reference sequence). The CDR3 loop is CASSLSPTTEAFF.

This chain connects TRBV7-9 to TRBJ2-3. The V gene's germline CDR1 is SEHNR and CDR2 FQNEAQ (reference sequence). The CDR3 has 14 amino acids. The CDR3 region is CASSPKLSTDTQYF.

This chain's CDR3 is CASSRGPGAYNEQFF. J is TRBJ2-1 and V is TRBV3-1. Germline V gives CDR1 LGHDT, CDR2 YNNKEL (reference sequence). This CDR3 is 15 amino acids long.

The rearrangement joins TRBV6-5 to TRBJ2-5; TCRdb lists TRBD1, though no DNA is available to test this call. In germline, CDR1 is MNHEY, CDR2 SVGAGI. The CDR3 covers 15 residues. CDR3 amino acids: CASSYGAVGGETQYF.

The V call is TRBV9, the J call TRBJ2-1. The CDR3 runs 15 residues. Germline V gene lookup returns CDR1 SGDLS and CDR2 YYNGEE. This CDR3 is CASSVAYRSYNEQFF.

CDR3 region: CASTPRDRTPRGYTF. The gene calls are TRBV12-3 or TRBV12-4 and TRBJ1-2; TCRdb outputs TRBD1, but without DNA this stays unchecked. The CDR3 extends over 15 amino acids.

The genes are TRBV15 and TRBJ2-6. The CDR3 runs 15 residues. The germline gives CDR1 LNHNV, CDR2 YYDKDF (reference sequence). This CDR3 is CATSIGSSGANVLTF.

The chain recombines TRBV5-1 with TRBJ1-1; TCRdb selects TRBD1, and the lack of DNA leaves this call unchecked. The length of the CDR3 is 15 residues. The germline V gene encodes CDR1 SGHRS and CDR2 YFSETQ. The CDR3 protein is CASSLSGTGVEQAFF.

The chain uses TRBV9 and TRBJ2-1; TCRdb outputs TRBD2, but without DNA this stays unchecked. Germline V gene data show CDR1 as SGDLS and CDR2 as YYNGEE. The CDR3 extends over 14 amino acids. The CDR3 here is CASSATTSANEQFF.